The clone carrying this T cell receptor beta chain was recorded once. Profiling relied on immunoSEQ multiplex PCR, and the TCRdb table lists in-frame clones only, not all of them. The data hold roughly 150,000 clones, with 79% observed a single time. This sample was included in a study of blood T cell repertoires in COVID-19. The CDR3 is 15 amino acids. V gave up 5 bases and J gave up 3 bases, with 14 bases separating them. CDR1 and CDR2 from the germline V gene are LNHNV and YYDKDF (reference sequence). The TCR was taken from a woman in her seventies in a cohort exposed to, infected with or recovered from COVID-19 (not recorded which). The chain links TRBV15 to TRBJ1-5; D possibly corresponds to TRBD1 (6 bases). The sample comprised PBMCs or T cells enriched from blood (not recorded which). This chain's CDR3 is CATSHRVINNQPQHF. In DNA form, the CDR3 reads TGTGCCACCAGCCACAGGGTAATTAACAATCAGCCCCAGCATTTT.